Sequencing of this T cell receptor beta chain was carried out in a study of cytomegalovirus exposure and HLA in healthy donors. Worth noting for this clone: Its antigen is as yet unknown.

This donor's CMV serostatus went unrecorded. Whole-study results and caveats: As was reported, the classifier diagnosed cytomegalovirus status with high specificity and sensitivity. Later genetic work tied a missense DCLRE1C variant to beta-chain V and J trimming. The records held CMV serostatus as the only immune exposure information.

Primers: 60 Vbeta forward and 13 Jbeta reverse. Assay: immunoSEQ multiplex PCR; the TCRdb copy retains only in-frame clones and omits some. The sample yields about 150,000 clones, around 75% seen once. Source material: PBMCs. The sequence was obtained from a human donor in good health.

CDR3 sequence reads: CASSADNQPQHF. In DNA form, the CDR3 reads TGTGCCAGCAGTGCAGACAATCAGCCCCAGCATTTT. The V call is TRBV2, the J call TRBJ1-5; the D is unclear. The V gene's germline CDR1 is SNHLY and CDR2 FYNNEI. The ends were cut back, 4 bases at V and 3 bases at J, with 4 bases in the middle. The CDR3 has 12 amino acids. Complete variable domain (other parts from reference TRBV2 and TRBJ1-5): EPEVTQTPSHQVTQMGQEVILRCVPISNHLYFYWYRQILGQKVEFLVSFYNNEISEKSEIFDDQFSVERPDGSNFTLKIRSTKLEDSAMYFCASSADNQPQHFGDGTRLSIL.